This T cell receptor beta chain originates from a study of shared clonotypes between healthy human individuals. About the study: A couple of women and a few men aged 18 to 49 made up the donors.

General study results and limits: Among a handful of donors, roughly 5% of naive CD4 clonotypes were found in common.

CDR1 SGHNT and CDR2 YENEEA come from the germline V gene. Losses at the gene ends were 5 bases for V and 4 bases for J; bases not matched to a gene: 4. CDR3 length: 14 residues. In regard to this clone: What it binds is not known.

For sorted subsets, roughly 210 ng DNA per replicate equaled roughly 30,000 T cell genomes. Assay: immunoSEQ multiplex PCR; the TCRdb copy retains only in-frame clones and omits some. The repertoire has roughly 600,000 clones, 95% to 98% of them found once; the top ten carry approximately 0.3%. Terminally differentiated effector memory CD45RA+ cells were excluded by CCR7 positive selection of CD45RO-negative cells. Sequencing was done on a sample of naive CD8+ T cells sorted from blood. The rearrangement uses TRBV11-3 and TRBJ2-1; TRBD1 matches 8 bases. This receptor was obtained from a man in his thirties or forties in good health. CDR3 in amino acids: CASSPRDRYNEQFF. Here the CDR3 DNA reads TGTGCCAGCAGCCCAAGGGACAGGTACAATGAGCAGTTCTTC.